Listed below are T cell receptor beta chains from one sample, sequenced in a study of spatial heterogeneity in lung cancer. TCRdb reprocessed the 5' RACE reads via MiXCR and lists one record per CDR3 protein. The sample lists tens of thousands of distinct CDR3 sequences, around 15% occurring once. The sequencing used PBMCs, collected at surgery. The receptors come from a male donor with early-stage non-small cell lung cancer. CDR3s include the opening cysteine and the closing phenylalanine or tryptophan. A D gene is named only where the DNA matches it firmly. Expanded clones are given a class, and other clones once, few, many or no size at all.

D	size	V	J	DNA	CDR3
.	few	TRBV3-1	TRBJ1-5	TGTGCCAGCAGCCAAGTGGATAGCAATCAGCCCCAGCATTTT	CASSQVDSNQPQHF
.	few	TRBV20-1	TRBJ1-1	TGCAGTGCTAGAGGGGGGCAGGTTGAAGCTTTCTTT	CSARGGQVEAFF
.	once	TRBV9	TRBJ2-6	TGTGCCAGCAGCGTAGTCCCCTTAGGAGGGGCCAAAGTCCTGACTTTC	CASSVVPLGGAKVLTF
.	.	TRBV3-1	TRBJ2-3	TGTGCCAGCAGCCAACGGGGCAAGATCACAGATACGCAGTATTTT	CASSQRGKITDTQYF
.	few	TRBV9	TRBJ1-1	TGTGCCAGCACCGAACAGGGCATGAACACTGAAGCTTTCTTT	CASTEQGMNTEAFF
.	.	TRBV7-2	TRBJ1-6	TGTGCCAGCAGCTTAGCCCAGGGATCGTCACCCCTCCACTTT	CASSLAQGSSPLHF
.	few	TRBV24-1	TRBJ1-2	TGTGCCACCAGTGAGCCGGGACCGCCAGGCTATGGCTACACCTTC	CATSEPGPPGYGYTF
.	few	TRBV2	TRBJ2-7	TGTGCCAGCGCCGAGGACAGTACCTACGAGCAGTACTTC	CASAEDSTYEQYF
.	few	TRBV7-9	TRBJ1-1	TGTGCCAGCAGCCCCACGGGGGTGGAAGCTTTCTTT	CASSPTGVEAFF
.	.	TRBV10-2	TRBJ2-3	TGCGCCAGCAGGAGCCCGGGAGTAGATACGCAGTATTTT	CASRSPGVDTQYF
.	.	TRBV20-1	TRBJ1-1	TGCAGTGCTAACATGAACACTGAAGCTTTCTTT	CSANMNTEAFF
.	many	TRBV7-8	TRBJ1-2	TGTGCCAGCAGCCCCCAAGGCAGGGAGTTAATCTATGGCTACACCTTC	CASSPQGRELIYGYTF
TRBD2	many	TRBV7-3	TRBJ2-1	TGTGCCAGCAGCCGAGGGACTAGCGGGGAGCAGTTCTTC	CASSRGTSGEQFF
.	many	TRBV10-3	TRBJ2-5	TGTGCCATCAGTGAGTCGACGGACAGACAAGAGACCCAGTACTTC	CAISESTDRQETQYF
TRBD2	.	TRBV2	TRBJ2-3	TGTGCCAGCAGCCCGACGCTAGCGGGGAACACAGATACGCAGTATTTT	CASSPTLAGNTDTQYF
TRBD2	.	TRBV7-9	TRBJ2-7	TGTGCCAGCAGCCCAGGGAGGGGCGGGGAAGGGTACGAGCAGTACTTC	CASSPGRGGEGYEQYF
.	few	TRBV7-2	TRBJ2-7	TGTGCCAGCAGCTTAGAGGCGGAGTACGAGCAGTACTTC	CASSLEAEYEQYF
.	.	TRBV5-1	TRBJ2-3	TGCGCCAGCAGCTTGGCCAACTGGAGAGATACGCAGTATTTT	CASSLANWRDTQYF
.	.	TRBV25-1	TRBJ1-4	TGTGCCAGCAGTGAAACCATTGGTGAAAAACTGTTTTTT	CASSETIGEKLFF
.	once	TRBV7-2	TRBJ1-1	TGTGCCAGCAGCCATGCTCCGAACACTGAAGCTTTCTTT	CASSHAPNTEAFF
.	.	TRBV4-1	TRBJ1-1	TGCGCCAGCAGCCAAGTTGGGACGGGAAGGACTGAAGCTTTCTTT	CASSQVGTGRTEAFF
TRBD1	few	TRBV10-1	TRBJ1-6	TGCGCCAGCAGTGCAGGGGGGCGATCACCCCTCCACTTT	CASSAGGRSPLHF
.	.	TRBV6-1	TRBJ2-5	TGTGCCAGCAGTTCGGGGGCACAAGAGACCCAGTACTTC	CASSSGAQETQYF
.	.	TRBV9	TRBJ2-1	TGTGCCAGCAGCGACTCCCCAAGGGCTAAATTCAATGAGCAGTTCTTC	CASSDSPRAKFNEQFF
.	many	TRBV5-1	TRBJ2-2	TGCGCCAGCAGCCCGGGGGACGGGTTAAACACCGGGGAGCTGTTTTTT	CASSPGDGLNTGELFF
TRBD2	many	TRBV4-3	TRBJ2-2	TGCGCCAGCAGCCAAGGAGGATCATTTTTAGGACTAGGAACCGGGGAGCTGTTTTTT	CASSQGGSFLGLGTGELFF
.	.	TRBV6-1	TRBJ2-1	TGTGCCAGCAGCCCAGGGGTCGAGCAGTTCTTC	CASSPGVEQFF
.	.	TRBV10-2	TRBJ1-5	TGCGCCAGCAGGAGCGGGGTAGGGAATCAGCCCCAGCATTTT	CASRSGVGNQPQHF
TRBD1	.	TRBV5-1	TRBJ1-2	TGCGCCAGCAGTTTGGACAGGGGTCAGGATGGCTACACCTTC	CASSLDRGQDGYTF
TRBD2	many	TRBV10-3	TRBJ2-1	TGTGCCATCAGTGAGCCGAGGCGACTAGCGGGGGCCTTCCAGTTCTTC	CAISEPRRLAGAFQFF
TRBD2	few	TRBV12-3/TRBV12-4	TRBJ2-2	TGTGCCAGCAGTTTAGTAGCGGGGATCACCGGGGAGCTGTTTTTT	CASSLVAGITGELFF
.	.	TRBV7-2	TRBJ1-4	TGTGCCAGCAGCTGGGGGTATGAAAAACTGTTTTTT	CASSWGYEKLFF
.	.	TRBV7-2	TRBJ1-5	TGTGCCAGCAGCTTAGTAGGGTCCGACAATCAGCCCCAGCATTTT	CASSLVGSDNQPQHF
.	few	TRBV20-1	TRBJ2-7	TGCAGTGCTAGAGATCCGTTGGGGAGCTCCTACGAGCAGTACTTC	CSARDPLGSSYEQYF
.	.	TRBV11-2	TRBJ2-7	TGTGCCAGCAGCTTAGATCCTGGTCGGGTGGGTGGCTATTACGAGCAGTACTTC	CASSLDPGRVGGYYEQYF
TRBD1	many	TRBV29-1	TRBJ2-7	TGCAGCGTTTCGGACAGGGACGAGCAGTACTTC	CSVSDRDEQYF
.	many	TRBV20-1	TRBJ2-3	TGCAGTGCAAGCAGTGGCAGGGACGAGTGGGATACGCAGTATTTT	CSASSGRDEWDTQYF
.	.	TRBV5-4	TRBJ1-2	TGTGCCAGCAGCTGGCCCCCCGCTCTCGGCTACACCTTC	CASSWPPALGYTF
.	.	TRBV7-9	TRBJ1-1	TGTGCCAGCAGCCCCGACCCTACATTATTGAACACTGAAGCTTTCTTT	CASSPDPTLLNTEAFF
.	few	TRBV7-3	TRBJ2-1	TGTGCCAGCAGCTTAAACAGGGAGGTCAATGAGCAGTTCTTC	CASSLNREVNEQFF
.	.	TRBV4-3	TRBJ1-3	TGCGCCAGCAGCCAAGATCACGGAGGGATTAATTTCTATAACACCATATATTTT	CASSQDHGGINFYNTIYF
TRBD1	few	TRBV10-3	TRBJ1-2	TGTGCCATCGGAAGCTACGGACAGGGAGGTTATGGCTACACCTTC	CAIGSYGQGGYGYTF
TRBD2	many	TRBV10-3	TRBJ2-1	TGTGCCATCAGTGATAAGGGACTAGTCTACAATGAGCAGTTCTTC	CAISDKGLVYNEQFF
TRBD2	.	TRBV5-1	TRBJ2-5	TGCGCCAGCAGCTTGGCTGGTAGCGGGGGGCAAGAGACCCAGTACTTC	CASSLAGSGGQETQYF
.	medium-sized	TRBV10-3	TRBJ2-2	TGTGCCATCAGTGAGCCCGCCCGGGAGCTGTTTTTT	CAISEPARELFF
TRBD1	.	TRBV28	TRBJ1-5	TGTGCCAGCAGTCAGGGGGGTGATCAGCCCCAGCATTTT	CASSQGGDQPQHF
.	many	TRBV2	TRBJ2-5	TGTGCCAGCAGTGAAGCGGGGTTTGAGACCCAGTACTTC	CASSEAGFETQYF
.	.	TRBV2	TRBJ2-1	TGTGCCAGCAAGGTCGGGGGCAGCTCCTACAATGAGCAGTTCTTC	CASKVGGSSYNEQFF
.	many	TRBV20-1	TRBJ2-1	TGCAGTGCTAGAGACCCCCGGGGTTCAGGGGAGAATGAGCAGTTCTTC	CSARDPRGSGENEQFF
TRBD1	many	TRBV20-1	TRBJ2-7	TGCAGTGCTAAAGGGACAGGGGTCCACGAGCAGTACTTC	CSAKGTGVHEQYF
.	.	TRBV4-3	TRBJ2-2	TGCGCCAGCAGCCAAAGGTCACAGAACACCGGGGAGCTGTTTTTT	CASSQRSQNTGELFF
TRBD1	few	TRBV28	TRBJ1-6	TGTGCCAGCAGTTTAATAGGTGGGACAGGGGTGGAGAATTCACCCCTCCACTTT	CASSLIGGTGVENSPLHF
.	many	TRBV6-5	TRBJ1-4	TGTGCCAGCAGTTACTACGGACAGCCTGGGAATGAAAAACTGTTTTTT	CASSYYGQPGNEKLFF
TRBD2	many	TRBV11-2	TRBJ2-1	TGTGCCAGCAGCGGGGGACTAGCGGGTTACAATGAGCAGTTCTTC	CASSGGLAGYNEQFF
.	many	TRBV20-1	TRBJ1-1	TGCAGTGCTAGTTCCCACCCTAACACTGAAGCTTTCTTT	CSASSHPNTEAFF
.	few	TRBV12-3/TRBV12-4	TRBJ1-5	TGTGCCAGCACCCAGGCCAACAGGGAGCAGCCCCAGCATTTT	CASTQANREQPQHF
TRBD1	.	TRBV4-2	TRBJ1-2	TGTGCCAGCAGCGTTCCCGGGACAGGGAACTATGGCTACACCTTC	CASSVPGTGNYGYTF